These 31 T cell receptor beta chains share one sample of origin, sequenced in a study of shared clonotypes between healthy human individuals (dated by TCRdb to 2020 to 2021). The library was produced with the immunoSEQ multiplex PCR assay. TCRdb limited this immuneACCESS table to in-frame rearrangements with V and J called. A share of clones is missing; checked studies link under half to unresolved V genes, and the rest is unexplained. This sample holds about 2.4 million clones; roughly 93% were observed only once. Jointly, the top ten make up approximately 0.37% of the sample. The sequencing sample was made of naive CD4+ T cells from PBMCs. What this sample's cell subset or site label stands for: CD45RA+ positively selected. These receptors originate from a young man in good health. Some clones in this sample may be carry-over from other donors' samples.

V usage is TRBV7-9 and J usage is TRBJ2-2; a possible D gene is TRBD2 (6 bases). This CDR3 has 14 residues. Per germline, CDR1 SEHNR and CDR2 FQNEAQ (reference sequence). Trimming took off 5 bases at V and 4 bases at J, with 11 bases between the two ends. The CDR3 loop reads CASSLTSPTGELFF. CDR3 sequence (DNA): TGTGCCAGCAGCCTGACTAGTCCCACCGGGGAGCTGTTTTTT. Filled out from reference TRBV7-9 and TRBJ2-2, the complete variable domain reads DTGVSQNPRHKITKRGQNVTFRCDPISEHNRLYWYRQTLGQGPEFLTYFQNEAQLEKSRLLSDRFSAERPKGSFSTLEIQRTEQGDSAMYLCASSLTSPTGELFFGEGSRLTVL.

The V gene is TRBV2, the J gene TRBJ1-2; 8 nucleotides line up with TRBD1. Per the germline V gene, CDR1 is SNHLY and CDR2 is FYNNEI. The CDR3 has 13 amino acids. V was pared by 7 bases and J by 7 bases, with 8 bases of the junction left unmatched. The CDR3, as DNA: TGTGCCAGCATTTTCCAGGGGGCGGCTGGCTACACCTTC. This sequence encodes CASIFQGAAGYTF.

This chain links TRBV9 with TRBJ2-5, with 7 bases aligning to TRBD2. Germline V gene sequence: CDR1 SGDLS, CDR2 YYNGEE. The CDR3 has 16 amino acids. The V gene end was trimmed by 0 bases and the J gene end by 5 bases; junction bases not matched to a gene: 10. CDR3 protein: CASSVATSASWETQYF. The CDR3, as DNA: TGTGCCAGCAGCGTAGCTACTAGCGCATCATGGGAGACCCAGTACTTC.

On this clone: The same CDR3 is also encoded by other DNA sequences in this sample. The V gene is TRBV7-3, the J gene TRBJ2-7, with D hard to call. Trimming removed 5 bases from V and 0 bases from J, with 14 bases in between. The CDR3 length is 15 residues. Germline V gene data show CDR1 as SGHTA and CDR2 as FQGTGA. CDR3 loop: CASSLGSGPSYEQYF. For the CDR3, the DNA is TGTGCCAGCAGCCTTGGGTCTGGGCCCTCCTACGAGCAGTACTTC.

V usage is TRBV4-1 and J usage is TRBJ1-3; D is unresolved. Germline CDR1 reads MGHRA; CDR2 reads YSYEKL. CDR3 length equals 19 residues. Trimming left V 4 bases short and J 0 bases short, with 22 bases between. The chain's CDR3 is CASSRHELNTAYSGNTIYF. The CDR3 DNA reads as TGCGCCAGCAGCCGTCACGAACTAAACACTGCCTACTCTGGAAACACCATATATTTT.

The chain combines TRBV18 with TRBJ2-2, with TRBD1 matching 7 bases. The V gene end was trimmed by 3 bases and the J gene end by 5 bases; junction bases not matched to a gene: 6. The CDR3 covers 15 residues. Looked up from germline, CDR1 is KGHSH and CDR2 is LQKENI. As DNA, the CDR3 is TGTGCCAGCTCACCTCTAGGGGGCGAAACCGGGGAGCTGTTTTTT. Translated, it gives CASSPLGGETGELFF. The full variable domain, completed using reference TRBV18 and TRBJ2-2, is NAGVMQNPRHLVRRRGQEARLRCSPMKGHSHVYWYRQLPEEGLKFMVYLQKENIIDESGMPKERFSAEFPKEGPSILRIQQVVRGDSAAYFCASSPLGGETGELFFGEGSRLTVL.

The chain employs TRBV6-1 and TRBJ1-5; D perhaps matches TRBD1 (5 bases). Trimming stripped 4 bases from V and 4 bases from J, with 14 bases between. CDR3 size: 15 residues. Germline values: CDR1 MNHNS, CDR2 SASEGT. CDR3 in amino acids: CASSGGFTGNQPQHF. CDR3 nucleotide sequence: TGTGCCAGCAGTGGTGGATTTACAGGTAATCAGCCCCAGCATTTT.

The gene calls are TRBV18 and TRBJ2-1, with D unclear. The CDR3 spans 14 residues. The germline CDR1 and CDR2 sequences are KGHSH and LQKENI. V was cut by 5 bases and J by 0 bases, with 8 bases left in between. The CDR3 DNA reads as TGTGCCAGCTCAGTTTCAGGCTCCTACAATGAGCAGTTCTTC. It encodes CASSVSGSYNEQFF.

With respect to this clone: Other DNA variants within this sample encode the same CDR3. The genes are TRBV5-4 and TRBJ1-5, with D uncertain. With 1 base removed from V and 7 bases from J, the gap between germline ends came to 6 bases. Germline V CDR1 and CDR2: SGHNT, YYREEE (reference sequence). The CDR3 extends over 12 amino acids. The CDR3, as DNA: TGTGCCAGCAGCTTGCTGGGACAGCCCCAGCATTTT. Translated, it gives CASSLLGQPQHF.

The genes are TRBV6-1 and TRBJ2-1; D may be TRBD2 (6 bases). CDR3 length: 15 amino acids. Germline assignment: CDR1 MNHNS and CDR2 SASEGT. Trimming took off 7 bases at V and 4 bases at J, with 17 bases between the two ends. The CDR3, as DNA: TGTGCCAGCAACGAGGGACTCTCCCTTTACAATGAGCAGTTCTTC. Encoded protein: CASNEGLSLYNEQFF.

This clone was counted a few times. This chain uses TRBV18 with TRBJ1-1; the D is unclear. Germline V gene sequence: CDR1 KGHSH, CDR2 LQKENI. The V end lost 2 bases, the J end lost 6 bases, and 10 bases lay between the germline ends. This CDR3 comprises 13 residues. CDR3 sequence: CASSPSRESEAFF. The CDR3 nucleotides are TGTGCCAGCTCACCATCAAGGGAATCTGAAGCTTTCTTT. Full variable domain (missing parts from reference TRBV18 and TRBJ1-1): NAGVMQNPRHLVRRRGQEARLRCSPMKGHSHVYWYRQLPEEGLKFMVYLQKENIIDESGMPKERFSAEFPKEGPSILRIQQVVRGDSAAYFCASSPSRESEAFFGQGTRLTVV.

The chain couples TRBV5-1 to TRBJ1-2, with D possibly matching TRBD1 (6 bases). CDR3 length: 16 amino acids. The V end was cut by 2 bases, the J end by 7 bases, with 21 bases between. Germline loops: CDR1 SGHRS, CDR2 YFSETQ. CDR3 nucleotides: TGCGCCAGCAGCTTACCGGTAACGGCAGGGGCGAGTGGCTACACCTTC. The encoded protein is CASSLPVTAGASGYTF. The full variable domain, its missing parts supplied by reference TRBV5-1 and TRBJ1-2, is KAGVTQTPRYLIKTRGQQVTLSCSPISGHRSVSWYQQTPGQGLQFLFEYFSETQRNKGNFPGRFSGRQFSNSRSEMNVSTLELGDSALYLCASSLPVTAGASGYTFGSGTRLTVV.

The rearrangement joins TRBV4-3 to TRBJ1-6; D gene ambiguous. Trimming removed 0 bases from V and 10 bases from J, with 7 bases in between. Germline loops: CDR1 LGHNA, CDR2 YSLEER. CDR3 length: 13 residues. The CDR3 region is CASSQETGSPLHF. Here the CDR3 DNA reads TGCGCCAGCAGCCAAGAGACGGGGTCACCCCTCCACTTT.

The V call is TRBV15, the J call TRBJ1-5, with no clear D. Germline CDR1 is LNHNV and CDR2 is YYDKDF (reference sequence). This CDR3 has 14 residues. V was cut by 0 bases and J by 11 bases, with 14 bases left in between. CDR3 protein: CATSRDLAGRTQHF. The CDR3 DNA reads as TGTGCCACCAGCAGAGATTTGGCGGGTAGGACCCAGCATTTT.

The chain couples TRBV27 to TRBJ2-2, with 8 bases fitting TRBD1. This CDR3 spans 15 amino acids. The germline V gene encodes CDR1 MNHEY and CDR2 SMNVEV (reference sequence). Losses at the gene ends were 2 bases for V and 5 bases for J; bases not matched to a gene: 4. For the CDR3, the DNA is TGTGCCAGCAGTTTACTGCAGGGGGCGACCGGGGAGCTGTTTTTT. This translates into CASSLLQGATGELFF.

The chain recombines TRBV11-2 with TRBJ2-1, with D unclear. This CDR3 has 16 residues. Germline V lookup: CDR1 SGHAT, CDR2 FQNNGV. The V end was cut by 3 bases, the J end by 2 bases, with 14 bases between. CDR3 coding DNA: TGTGCCAGCAGCTTGGGCCAACCCTCCACCTACAATGAGCAGTTCTTC. It codes for CASSLGQPSTYNEQFF.

This clone has just a few counts. The CDR3 nucleotides read TGTGCCTCCCTCGAGGTCACTGAAGCTTTCTTT. Its translation: CASLEVTEAFF. The genes are TRBV30 and TRBJ1-1; no firm D call. This CDR3 has 11 amino acids. Trimming pared 7 bases from V and 4 bases from J, leaving 10 bases between. Looked up from germline, CDR1 is GTSNPN and CDR2 is SVGIG (reference sequence).

The chain employs TRBV5-4 and TRBJ2-1, with 15 bases that match TRBD2. Germline assignment: CDR1 SGHNT and CDR2 YYREEE (reference sequence). Trimming at V came to 0 bases and at J to 10 bases, leaving 5 bases not matched to a gene. The CDR3 has 16 amino acids. CDR3 region: CASSLGTSGRASEQFF. CDR3 coding DNA: TGTGCCAGCAGCTTGGGGACTAGCGGGAGGGCCAGCGAGCAGTTCTTC.

This chain uses TRBV28 with TRBJ1-2, with D unclear. The CDR3 contains 14 residues. V dropped 7 bases and J dropped 2 bases, with 14 bases sitting between them. Germline loops: CDR1 MDHEN, CDR2 SYDVKM. In DNA, the CDR3 is TGTGCCAGCATCCCCCCCAAGCCAAACTATGGCTACACCTTC. Translation gives CASIPPKPNYGYTF.

V usage is TRBV6-4 and J usage is TRBJ2-7; unclear D gene. Trimming took 4 bases from V and 3 from J, leaving 4 bases between them. Per germline, CDR1 MRHNA and CDR2 SNTAGT. CDR3 length: 11 amino acids. The CDR3 DNA is TGTGCCAGCAGTGCAGGCTACGAGCAGTACTTC. Translating gives CASSAGYEQYF.

The chain recombines TRBV4-1 with TRBJ1-5, with D perhaps TRBD1 (5 bases). V lost 1 base and J lost 4, with 8 bases in between. The germline gives CDR1 MGHRA, CDR2 YSYEKL. This CDR3 contains 14 residues. CDR3 sequence: CASSQGSGNQPQHF. The CDR3 DNA follows: TGCGCCAGCAGCCAAGGGTCAGGGAATCAGCCCCAGCATTTT.

This chain connects TRBV2 to TRBJ1-3; no definite D call. This CDR3 has 12 amino acids. V gave up 8 bases and J gave up 2 bases, with 7 bases separating them. Germline-derived CDR1 and CDR2 are SNHLY and FYNNEI. The CDR3 nucleotides are TGTGCCAGCCGCATTACTGGAAACACCATATATTTT. This sequence encodes CASRITGNTIYF.

The V and J genes are TRBV18 and TRBJ2-7, with 11 positions matching TRBD1. CDR3 length: 16 amino acids. The germline gives CDR1 KGHSH, CDR2 LQKENI. After removal of 6 bases from V and 6 bases from J, the junction contained 13 bases not matched to a gene. The CDR3 region has the DNA TGTGCCAGCTCGGCCCGGACAGGGGGCTTTTTGGGCGAGCAGTACTTC. Protein: CASSARTGGFLGEQYF.

The chain has TRBV9 and TRBJ1-1; no definite D call. This CDR3 comprises 14 residues. The germline gives CDR1 SGDLS, CDR2 YYNGEE. Trimming removed 0 bases at V and 6 bases at J, with 12 bases between. CDR3 sequence: CASSVGPGSAEAFF. In DNA, the CDR3 is TGTGCCAGCAGCGTAGGGCCGGGTTCAGCTGAAGCTTTCTTT.

This clone was seen a single time. V usage is TRBV4-3 and J usage is TRBJ2-7, with D perhaps TRBD2 (6 bases). Between the trimmed V and J ends, which lost 2 bases and 1 base, there was a span of 21 bases. Germline loops: CDR1 LGHNA, CDR2 YSLEER. The CDR3 has 18 amino acids. In DNA form, the CDR3 reads TGCGCCAGCAGCCAATTTAAAGGGCGACTAGTTAGTTCCTACGAGCAGTACTTC. It specifies CASSQFKGRLVSSYEQYF.

The V gene is TRBV5-1, the J gene TRBJ2-5, with D perhaps matching TRBD2 (7 bases). This CDR3 has 14 residues. V was cut by 3 bases and J by 6 bases, with 15 bases left in between. CDR1 is SGHRS and CDR2 is YFSETQ in the germline V gene. CDR3 in DNA: TGCGCCAGCAGCTCGGGGGCCGGGAGGCAGACCCAGTACTTC. Translated: CASSSGAGRQTQYF.

In the case of this clone: The identical CDR3 is also encoded by other nucleotide sequences in the sample. V gene TRBV28 combines with J gene TRBJ2-7; 7 bases map to TRBD2. The CDR3 runs to 14 residues. The V gene end was trimmed by 5 bases and the J gene end by 0 bases; junction bases not matched to a gene: 4. CDR1 is MDHEN and CDR2 is SYDVKM in the germline V gene. The CDR3 nucleotides are TGTGCCAGCAGTCCCGGGGGGAGCTCCTACGAGCAGTACTTC. Protein sequence: CASSPGGSSYEQYF.

This clone was detected only a few times. CDR3 coding DNA: TGTGCCAGCAGCTTAGCGGGACTAGCGGTGTACAATGAGCAGTTCTTC. It yields the protein CASSLAGLAVYNEQFF. The rearrangement links TRBV7-6 to TRBJ2-1; 11 positions agree with TRBD2. Losses at the gene ends were 0 bases for V and 4 bases for J; bases not matched to a gene: 2. This CDR3 is built from 16 residues. Germline CDR1 SGHVS, CDR2 FNYEAQ.

In the case of this clone: This CDR3 is also generated by other DNA sequences in the sample. The chain combines TRBV6-5 with TRBJ2-1; D is ambiguous. The length of the CDR3 is 11 residues. V was pared by 1 base and J by 7 bases, with 2 bases between. The germline V gene has CDR1 MNHEY and CDR2 SVGAGI. The CDR3 loop is CASSYLNEQFF. CDR3 sequence (DNA): TGTGCCAGCAGTTACTTGAATGAGCAGTTCTTC.

The CDR3 spells CASSQVDFSTDTQYF. The CDR3, as DNA: TGTGCCAGCAGCCAGGTCGACTTTAGCACAGATACGCAGTATTTT. The gene calls are TRBV4-2 and TRBJ2-3; the D is unclear. V lost 3 bases, J lost 0 bases, and 10 bases lay in between. This CDR3 comprises 15 residues. Germline lookup yields CDR1 LGHNA and CDR2 YNFKEQ.

The chain recombines TRBV6-7 with TRBJ2-1; D not certain. TRBV6-7 is reported as an ORF; its role is uncertain. Deletions cut 11 bases from V and 10 bases from J, with 9 bases between. The CDR3 runs to 9 residues. The CDR3 loop reads CAGVVEQFF. The CDR3 region has the DNA TGTGCCGGAGTGGTAGAGCAGTTCTTC.